A single sample is the source of the 20 T cell receptor beta chains below, sequenced in a study of metastatic and nonmetastatic thyroid tumors. Every patient was untreated before thyroid surgery. TCRdb called clones again from the PCR reads with MiXCR. The table has about 20,000 clones, 22% seen once; the top ten hold about 8.1%. Source material: adjacent normal tissue. These receptors came from a female donor with papillary thyroid cancer or a benign thyroid nodule (not recorded which). Some clones in this sample may be carry-over from other donors' samples.

This chain links TRBV20-1 with TRBJ1-1; D is undetermined. In germline, CDR1 is DFQATT, CDR2 SNEGSKA (reference sequence). The V end lost 3 bases, the J end lost 2 bases, and 10 bases lay between the germline ends. CDR3 size: 13 residues. CDR3 region: CSASGQENTEAFF. DNA of the CDR3: TGCAGTGCTAGTGGTCAGGAAAACACTGAAGCTTTCTTT.

This rearrangement joins TRBV6-1 to TRBJ2-1; D remains unclear. V was cut by 8 bases and J by 9 bases, with 20 bases left in between. CDR1 is MNHNS and CDR2 is SASEGT in the germline V gene. The CDR3 contains 14 residues. This CDR3 reads CASSPAPYTSEQFF. In DNA form, the CDR3 reads TGTGCCAGCTCCCCGGCCCCCTACACCAGTGAGCAGTTCTTC.

V usage is TRBV27 and J usage is TRBJ2-7; 9 positions match TRBD2. V lost 6 bases to trimming and J lost 3 bases; unmatched junction nucleotides: 12. Germline CDR1 and CDR2: MNHEY and SMNVEV (reference sequence). The CDR3 length is 16 residues. The CDR3 protein is CASSLGASGASYEQYF. CDR3 DNA: TGTGCCAGCAGCTTAGGTGCTAGCGGGGCGAGCTACGAGCAGTACTTC.

This clone showed up just a few times. This chain uses TRBV2 with TRBJ2-1; 8 nucleotides align to TRBD2. V was clipped by 8 bases and J by 0 bases; unmatched bases: 6. From germline, CDR1 is SNHLY and CDR2 FYNNEI. CDR3 length: 15 residues. The CDR3 DNA is TGTGCCAGCGGGTTCAGCGGGAGCTCCTACAATGAGCAGTTCTTC. Amino acids: CASGFSGSSYNEQFF. Looking up the rest from reference TRBV2 and TRBJ2-1 gives the full variable domain: EPEVTQTPSHQVTQMGQEVILRCVPISNHLYFYWYRQILGQKVEFLVSFYNNEISEKSEIFDDQFSVERPDGSNFTLKIRSTKLEDSAMYFCASGFSGSSYNEQFFGPGTRLTVL.

The chain uses TRBV10-3 and TRBJ2-2; D is undetermined. The CDR3 totals 16 residues. The germline V gene has CDR1 ENHRY and CDR2 SYGVKD. Trimming left V 3 bases short and J 5 bases short, with 16 bases between. The CDR3 DNA is TGTGCCATCAGTGACCGTTGGGAAAAGGGAACCGGGGAGCTGTTTTTT. It translates to CAISDRWEKGTGELFF.

Many counts were recorded for this clone. The chain joins TRBV6-2 or TRBV6-3 to TRBJ2-7; TRBD1 matches at 10 bases. Per the germline V gene, CDR1 is MNHEY and CDR2 is SVGEGT. This CDR3 is built from 16 residues. V was clipped by 2 bases and J by 3 bases; unmatched bases: 7. CDR3 amino acids: CASSYAVRTGGYEQYF. The CDR3 nucleotides read TGTGCCAGCAGTTACGCGGTCCGGACAGGGGGCTACGAGCAGTACTTC.

The chain combines TRBV28 with TRBJ2-7; 8 positions agree with TRBD2. J gave up 5 bases and V 8 bases, and 5 bases lay outside the gene matches. Germline CDR1 is MDHEN and CDR2 is SYDVKM. CDR3 length: 12 amino acids. CDR3 in amino acids: CASGPGGDEQYF. As DNA, the CDR3 is TGTGCCAGCGGGCCGGGGGGGGACGAGCAGTACTTC.

J is TRBJ1-5 and V is TRBV20-1, with D possibly matching TRBD1 (5 bases). The CDR3 totals 15 residues. Looked up from germline, CDR1 is DFQATT and CDR2 is SNEGSKA (reference sequence). V lost 6 bases to trimming and J lost 0 bases, with 15 bases between them. CDR3 in amino acids: CSAVEQGYSNQPQHF. DNA of the CDR3: TGCAGTGCAGTAGAGCAGGGATATAGCAATCAGCCCCAGCATTTT.

This clone is a singleton in its sample. Other DNA sequences within the sample encode an identical CDR3. The chain uses TRBV9 and TRBJ2-5, with D perhaps matching TRBD2 (6 bases). The CDR3 is 15 residues long. Trimming pared 4 bases from V and 5 bases from J, leaving 18 bases between. Germline-derived CDR1 and CDR2 are SGDLS and YYNGEE. The CDR3, as DNA: TGTGCCAGCAGCCCCAGAGAGGGAGGTCCTGAGACCCAGTACTTC. This encodes CASSPREGGPETQYF.

This clone was found a few times. The chain recombines TRBV20-1 with TRBJ2-1, with D unresolved. V lost 3 bases, J lost 5 bases, and 17 bases lay in between. This CDR3 is 15 amino acids long. Germline V gives CDR1 DFQATT, CDR2 SNEGSKA (reference sequence). This CDR3 is CSASIRSYGHNEQFF. The CDR3 DNA is TGCAGTGCTAGCATCCGGTCCTACGGACACAATGAGCAGTTCTTC.

This clone was counted at least ten times. The genes are TRBV6-1 and TRBJ2-7; D perhaps matches TRBD2 (6 bases). Trimming took off 6 bases at V and 5 bases at J, with 20 bases between the two ends. This CDR3 comprises 15 residues. Germline-derived CDR1 and CDR2 are MNHNS and SASEGT. CDR3 sequence: CASRESLEGWNEQYF. CDR3 DNA sequence: TGTGCCAGCAGGGAGTCCTTGGAGGGTTGGAACGAGCAGTACTTC.

Only a few counts were recorded for this clone. The chain couples TRBV24-1 to TRBJ2-2; perhaps TRBD2 as D (5 bases). The germline V gene encodes CDR1 KGHDR and CDR2 SFDVKD. The ends were cut back, 4 bases at V and 7 bases at J, with 12 bases in the middle. The CDR3 length is 14 residues. The CDR3 is CATSDSRGLGELFF. The DNA for the CDR3 is TGTGCCACCAGTGACTCTAGAGGGCTCGGGGAGCTGTTTTTT.

The chain has TRBV19 and TRBJ2-3, with TRBD2 identical over 13 bases. Germline trimming cut 3 bases from V and 5 bases from J; bases unmatched to any gene: 8. The CDR3 spans 17 residues. Germline V lookup: CDR1 LNHDA, CDR2 SQIVND (reference sequence). CDR3 protein: CASSMAGLAGVGDTQYF. As DNA, the CDR3 is TGTGCCAGTAGTATGGCAGGACTAGCGGGAGTTGGAGATACGCAGTATTTT.

J is TRBJ1-1 and V is TRBV20-1; D remains unclear. This CDR3 contains 13 residues. V was cut by 3 bases and J by 0 bases, with 8 bases left in between. Germline CDR1 is DFQATT and CDR2 is SNEGSKA (reference sequence). CDR3 protein: CSARGLLNTEAFF. CDR3 in DNA: TGCAGTGCTAGGGGCCTTCTGAACACTGAAGCTTTCTTT.

This clone was observed a few times. V and J are TRBV28 and TRBJ1-2; D is ambiguous. V was trimmed by 1 base and J by 4 bases, leaving 7 bases between them. This CDR3 region has 13 residues. Germline CDR1 MDHEN, CDR2 SYDVKM. This CDR3 reads CASSLSNSYGYTF. The CDR3 DNA reads as TGTGCCAGCAGTTTATCCAACAGCTATGGCTACACCTTC.

In this sample, this clone is medium-sized. V gene TRBV20-1 combines with J gene TRBJ2-7, with 10 bases aligning to TRBD2. CDR1 is DFQATT, CDR2 SNEGSKA, per germline (reference sequence). The V and J ends lost 6 bases and 2 bases, in that order; junction bases with no gene match: 10. CDR3 length: 15 residues. As DNA, the CDR3 is TGCAGTGCGCGAACCGGGACTAGCGAGACCTACGAGCAGTACTTC. Protein product: CSARTGTSETYEQYF.

This clone was detected only a few times. This chain connects TRBV6-1 to TRBJ1-2, with a tentative D call TRBD1 (5 bases). This CDR3 contains 13 residues. CDR1 is MNHNS and CDR2 is SASEGT in the germline V gene. V shed 2 bases and J shed 5 bases, with 9 bases lying between them. This CDR3 reads CASSEPPGYGYTF. CDR3 coding DNA: TGTGCCAGCAGTGAACCTCCAGGGTATGGCTACACCTTC.

This sequence joins TRBV5-6 and TRBJ2-7, with TRBD2 matching over 9 bases. Germline assignment: CDR1 SGHDT and CDR2 YYEEEE. This CDR3 comprises 15 residues. Trimming at V came to 4 bases and at J to 3 bases, leaving 8 bases not matched to a gene. The CDR3 region has the DNA TGTGCCAGCAGCGGGCCCGGGACTAGCTTCTACGAGCAGTACTTC. Translated: CASSGPGTSFYEQYF.

The sample holds many counts of this clone. The chain carries TRBV4-3 and TRBJ2-3; 10 positions match TRBD2. The CDR3 covers 18 residues. Germline trimming cut 1 base from V and 2 bases from J; bases unmatched to any gene: 9. Germline CDR1 and CDR2: LGHNA and YSLEER. The CDR3 region has the DNA TGCGCCAGCAGCCAAGTAAGGACTAGCGGCATTTTCACAGATACGCAGTATTTT. Protein product: CASSQVRTSGIFTDTQYF.

The table lists this clone with a few counts. The J gene is TRBJ1-5, the V gene TRBV20-1; no definite D call. CDR3 length: 14 amino acids. V lost 4 bases and J 7 bases, leaving 17 bases between the germline ends. Germline V lookup: CDR1 DFQATT, CDR2 SNEGSKA (reference sequence). CDR3 region: CSAIEHKKRQPQHF. DNA of the CDR3: TGCAGTGCTATCGAACACAAAAAGAGACAGCCCCAGCATTTT.